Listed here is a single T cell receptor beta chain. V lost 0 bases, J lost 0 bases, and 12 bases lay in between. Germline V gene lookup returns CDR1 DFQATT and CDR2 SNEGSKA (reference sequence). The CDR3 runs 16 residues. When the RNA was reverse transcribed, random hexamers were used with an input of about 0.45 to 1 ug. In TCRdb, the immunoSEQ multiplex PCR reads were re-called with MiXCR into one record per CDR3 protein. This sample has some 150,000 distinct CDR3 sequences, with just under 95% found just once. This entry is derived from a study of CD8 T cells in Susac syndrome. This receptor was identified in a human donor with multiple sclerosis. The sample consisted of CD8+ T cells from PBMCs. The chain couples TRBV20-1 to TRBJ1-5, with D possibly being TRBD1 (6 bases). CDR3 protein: CSARDPGQPSNQPQHF. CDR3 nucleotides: TGCAGTGCTAGAGACCCCGGACAGCCTAGCAATCAGCCCCAGCATTTT.